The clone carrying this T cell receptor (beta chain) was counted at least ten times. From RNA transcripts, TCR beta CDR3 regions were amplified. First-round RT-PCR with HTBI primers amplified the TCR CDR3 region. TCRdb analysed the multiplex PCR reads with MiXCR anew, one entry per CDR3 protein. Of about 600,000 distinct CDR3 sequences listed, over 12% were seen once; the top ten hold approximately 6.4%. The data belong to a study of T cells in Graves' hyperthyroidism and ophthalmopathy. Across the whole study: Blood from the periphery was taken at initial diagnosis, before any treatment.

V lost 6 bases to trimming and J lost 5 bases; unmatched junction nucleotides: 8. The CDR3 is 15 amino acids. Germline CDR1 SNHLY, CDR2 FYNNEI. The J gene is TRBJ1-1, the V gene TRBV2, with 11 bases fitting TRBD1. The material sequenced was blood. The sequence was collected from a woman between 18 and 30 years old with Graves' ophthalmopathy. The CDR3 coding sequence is TGTGCCAGCAGCGCCGGGACAGGGGGAAGGACTGAAGCTTTCTTT. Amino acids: CASSAGTGGRTEAFF.